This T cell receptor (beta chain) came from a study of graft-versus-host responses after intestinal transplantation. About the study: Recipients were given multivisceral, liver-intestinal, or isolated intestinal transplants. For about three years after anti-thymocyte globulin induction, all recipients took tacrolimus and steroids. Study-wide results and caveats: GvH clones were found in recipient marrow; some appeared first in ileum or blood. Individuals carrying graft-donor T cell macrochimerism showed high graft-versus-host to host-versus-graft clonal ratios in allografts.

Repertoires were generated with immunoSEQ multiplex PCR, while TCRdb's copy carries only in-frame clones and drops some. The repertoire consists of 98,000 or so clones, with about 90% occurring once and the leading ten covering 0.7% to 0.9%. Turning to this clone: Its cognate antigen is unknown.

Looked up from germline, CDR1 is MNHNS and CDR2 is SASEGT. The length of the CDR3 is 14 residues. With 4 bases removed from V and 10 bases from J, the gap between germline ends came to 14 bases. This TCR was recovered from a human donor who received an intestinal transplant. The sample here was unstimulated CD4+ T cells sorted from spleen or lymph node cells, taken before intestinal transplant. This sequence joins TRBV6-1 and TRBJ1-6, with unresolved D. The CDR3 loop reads CASSAGVLASPLHF. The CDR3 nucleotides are TGTGCCAGCAGTGCTGGGGTTTTGGCCTCACCCCTCCACTTT.